Listed here is a single T cell receptor beta chain. No antigen is known for it. From the 5' RACE reads, TCRdb called clonotypes with MiXCR, one entry per CDR3 protein. The data hold 1.5 million to 2 million distinct CDR3 sequences, with about 31% observed a single time. The data belong to a study of identical twins. Notes on the study in general: Abundant beta clonotypes from cord blood bore fewer insertions; memory repertoires lacked this pattern.

V was cut by 3 bases and J by 8 bases, with 19 bases left in between. The germline V gene encodes CDR1 MGHRA and CDR2 YSYEKL. The CDR3 consists of 16 residues. This receptor was taken from a newborn girl in good health. The chain links TRBV4-1 to TRBJ1-4, with D possibly matching TRBD1 (6 bases). The specimen sequenced was cord blood. CDR3 DNA sequence: TGCGCCAGCAGCCAGCCACAGGGAGTCAATGGGGAAAAACTGTTTTTT. Translating gives CASSQPQGVNGEKLFF.